The 32 T cell receptor beta chains below were found in one sample sequenced in a study of blood T cell repertoires in COVID-19 (dated by TCRdb to about 2020). The protocol used for the library was the immunoSEQ multiplex PCR assay. Sourced from immuneACCESS, this table was stored by TCRdb with only in-frame sequences that have V and J called. A share of the clones is absent; for the studies checked, an unresolved V gene accounts for under half, and the remainder has no known explanation. This sample holds under 300,000 clones; roughly nine tenths were observed only once. Of the sample, around 6% is held by the ten largest clones. The sample taken for sequencing was PBMCs or T cells enriched from blood (not recorded which). Receptors were obtained from a woman under 40 with acute COVID-19.

The chain links TRBV28 to TRBJ1-6, with 9 bases lining up with TRBD1. This CDR3 spans 18 amino acids. Germline V gene sequence: CDR1 MDHEN, CDR2 SYDVKM. The junction had 13 bases not matched to a gene; V was cut back by 4 bases and J by 6 bases. The CDR3 protein is CASSSGTGMALSNSPLHF. For the CDR3, the DNA is TGTGCCAGCAGTTCCGGGACAGGGATGGCCCTCTCTAATTCACCCCTCCACTTT.

The chain is built from TRBV6-2 or TRBV6-3 and TRBJ2-7, with D perhaps TRBD2 (6 bases). Looked up from germline, CDR1 is MNHEY and CDR2 is SVGEGT. CDR3 length equals 15 residues. The V end lost 2 bases, the J end lost 2 bases, and 13 bases lay between the germline ends. CDR3: CASSYGGTRTYEQYF. The CDR3 bases are TGTGCCAGCAGTTACGGGGGGACCCGAACCTACGAGCAGTACTTC.

The sample holds one count of this clone. The rearrangement joins TRBV11-3 to TRBJ2-1, with TRBD2 matching over 7 bases. This CDR3 is built from 13 residues. The V gene's germline CDR1 is SGHNT and CDR2 YENEEA. V gave up 1 base and J gave up 6 bases; unmatched junction bases: 0. The CDR3 is CASSLGGGNEQFF. The CDR3 nucleotides are TGTGCCAGCAGCTTAGGCGGGGGCAATGAGCAGTTCTTC.

This chain connects TRBV7-2 to TRBJ2-6; D ambiguous. Trimming cost V 5 bases and J 0 bases, with 5 bases left between them. The germline CDR1 and CDR2 sequences are SGHTA and FQGNSA. The CDR3 runs to 14 residues. DNA of the CDR3: TGTGCCAGCAGCCCCTTCTCTGGGGCCAACGTCCTGACTTTC. Translated: CASSPFSGANVLTF.

The rearrangement links TRBV15 to TRBJ2-7; D is possibly TRBD1 (5 bases). The CDR3 has 17 amino acids. The germline V gene has CDR1 LNHNV and CDR2 YYDKDF (reference sequence). V was clipped by 0 bases and J by 3 bases, with 18 bases between them. The chain's CDR3 is CATSRDVAAPQGYEQYF. Written as DNA, the CDR3 is TGTGCCACCAGCAGAGATGTTGCAGCACCCCAGGGCTACGAGCAGTACTTC.

The chain recombines TRBV4-3 with TRBJ1-5; 10 positions match TRBD1. J gave up 2 bases and V 3 bases, and 4 bases lay outside the gene matches. This CDR3 is built from 16 residues. In germline, CDR1 is LGHNA, CDR2 YSLEER. The CDR3 nucleotides are TGCGCCAGCAGCCAGGGGACAGGGGTTGGCAATCAGCCCCAGCATTTT. This sequence encodes CASSQGTGVGNQPQHF.

This clone has just one count. J is TRBJ2-5 and V is TRBV19, with 7 bases fitting TRBD1. Germline CDR1 reads LNHDA; CDR2 reads SQIVND (reference sequence). The V gene end was trimmed by 4 bases and the J gene end by 2 bases; junction bases not matched to a gene: 4. The CDR3 runs 14 residues. This CDR3 is CASSTRDRQETQYF. The DNA of the CDR3 is TGTGCCAGTAGTACCCGGGACAGACAAGAGACCCAGTACTTC.

The rearrangement uses TRBV27 and TRBJ1-4, with 8 bases lining up with TRBD1. CDR1 and CDR2 from the germline V gene are MNHEY and SMNVEV (reference sequence). The CDR3 length is 18 residues. J gave up 0 bases and V 6 bases, and 12 bases lay outside the gene matches. DNA for the CDR3: TGTGCCAGCAGGACCTCGACAGGGGCGCGTGCAACTAATGAAAAACTGTTTTTT. It specifies CASRTSTGARATNEKLFF.

J is TRBJ1-4 and V is TRBV3-1 (or the pseudogene TRBV3-2), with TRBD1 matching over 8 bases. Germline V lookup: CDR1 LGHDT, CDR2 YNNKEL (reference sequence). J gave up 3 bases and V 4 bases, and 4 bases lay outside the gene matches. The CDR3 contains 15 residues. The CDR3 nucleotides are TGTGCCAGCAGCCTCGGACAGGGCGCTAATGAAAAACTGTTTTTT. Protein product: CASSLGQGANEKLFF.

The V gene is TRBV18, the J gene TRBJ2-2, with a tentative D call TRBD2 (6 bases). This CDR3 contains 17 residues. Germline loops: CDR1 KGHSH, CDR2 LQKENI. V dropped 2 bases and J dropped 7 bases, with 20 bases sitting between them. The CDR3 is CASSPRERAVTIGELFF. CDR3 nucleotides: TGTGCCAGCTCACCAAGGGAGCGGGCCGTAACCATCGGGGAGCTGTTTTTT.

The chain is built from TRBV30 and TRBJ2-5; weak D call: TRBD2 (6 bases). V lost 0 bases to trimming and J lost 2 bases, with 10 bases between them. CDR1 and CDR2 from the germline V gene are GTSNPN and SVGIG (reference sequence). The CDR3 covers 14 residues. CDR3 protein: CAWSVTGGQETQYF. The CDR3 DNA reads TGTGCCTGGAGTGTAACCGGGGGTCAAGAGACCCAGTACTTC. Drawing the rest from reference TRBV30 and TRBJ2-5, the complete variable domain is SQTIHQWPATLVQPVGSPLSLECTVEGTSNPNLYWYRQAAGRGLQLLFYSVGIGQISSEVPQNLSASRPQDRQFILSSKKLLLSDSGFYLCAWSVTGGQETQYFGPGTRLLVL.

V is TRBV7-2 and J is TRBJ1-5; the match to TRBD1 covers 7 bases. CDR1 SGHTA and CDR2 FQGNSA come from the germline V gene. This CDR3 is 15 amino acids long. The junction had 5 bases not matched to a gene; V was cut back by 5 bases and J by 1 base. CDR3 nucleotides: TGTGCCAGCAGCGAATGGACAGGAAGCAATCAGCCCCAGCATTTT. Protein sequence: CASSEWTGSNQPQHF. The complete variable domain, with remaining parts taken from reference TRBV7-2 and TRBJ1-5, reads GAGVSQSPSNKVTEKGKDVELRCDPISGHTALYWYRQSLGQGLEFLIYFQGNSAPDKSGLPSDRFSAERTGGSVSTLTIQRTQQEDSAVYLCASSEWTGSNQPQHFGDGTRLSIL.

This chain connects TRBV6-5 to TRBJ2-3, with 8 bases fitting TRBD1. Germline V gives CDR1 MNHEY, CDR2 SVGAGI. This CDR3 is 15 amino acids long. The V and J ends lost 6 bases and 2 bases, in that order; junction bases with no gene match: 7. The CDR3 spells CASSPQGGATDTQYF. The CDR3 DNA reads as TGTGCCAGCAGCCCACAGGGGGGAGCCACAGATACGCAGTATTTT.

This clone was seen only once. The chain links TRBV5-1 to TRBJ2-3; TRBD2 matches at 11 bases. Germline V gives CDR1 SGHRS, CDR2 YFSETQ. J lost 5 bases, V lost 4 bases, and 15 bases had no gene match. This CDR3 comprises 18 residues. The DNA for the CDR3 is TGCGCCAGCAGCCCTCGCTCGCTAGCGGGAGGACTTGGAGATACGCAGTATTTT. Protein product: CASSPRSLAGGLGDTQYF. The complete variable domain, with remaining parts taken from reference TRBV5-1 and TRBJ2-3, reads KAGVTQTPRYLIKTRGQQVTLSCSPISGHRSVSWYQQTPGQGLQFLFEYFSETQRNKGNFPGRFSGRQFSNSRSEMNVSTLELGDSALYLCASSPRSLAGGLGDTQYFGPGTRLTVL.

This chain uses TRBV28 with TRBJ2-6; no clear D gene. Trimming stripped 2 bases from V and 0 bases from J, with 11 bases between. Germline V CDR1 and CDR2: MDHEN, SYDVKM. The CDR3 totals 17 residues. CDR3 protein: CASSLVSRGSGANVLTF. Written as DNA, the CDR3 is TGTGCCAGCAGTTTAGTTTCCCGAGGCTCTGGGGCCAACGTCCTGACTTTC.

The table lists this clone with a few counts. The rearrangement joins TRBV6-5 to TRBJ2-7; 8 bases match TRBD2. CDR3 size: 14 residues. CDR1 and CDR2 from the germline V gene are MNHEY and SVGAGI. The ends lost 4 bases at V and 3 bases at J; junction bases unmatched: 5. CDR3 protein: CASSSQAGDYEQYF. CDR3 in DNA: TGTGCCAGCAGTTCTCAAGCGGGAGACTACGAGCAGTACTTC.

The chain joins TRBV12-2 to TRBJ2-2; the table's TRBD2 call for D was not verified on the DNA. TRBV12-2 represents a pseudogene. The CDR3 contains 15 residues. This chain's CDR3 is CASRPDRENTGELFF. The CDR3 region has the DNA TGTGCAAGTCGTCCCGACCGGGAGAACACCGGGGAGCTGTTTTTT.

The chain couples TRBV7-9 to TRBJ2-1; 13 bases map to TRBD2. The CDR3 runs to 15 residues. Germline CDR1 is SEHNR and CDR2 is FQNEAQ (reference sequence). V shed 5 bases, J shed 7 bases, and the junction held 5 bases outside the gene matches. The CDR3 DNA is TGTGCCAGCAGCCCGGGACTAGCGGGACAAAATGAGCAGTTCTTC. This encodes CASSPGLAGQNEQFF. Full variable domain (outside the CDR3, taken from reference TRBV7-9 and TRBJ2-1): DTGVSQNPRHKITKRGQNVTFRCDPISEHNRLYWYRQTLGQGPEFLTYFQNEAQLEKSRLLSDRFSAERPKGSFSTLEIQRTEQGDSAMYLCASSPGLAGQNEQFFGPGTRLTVL.

The rearrangement joins TRBV4-1 to TRBJ2-2; D is possibly TRBD2 (5 bases). V dropped 5 bases and J dropped 5 bases, with 9 bases sitting between them. The germline gives CDR1 MGHRA, CDR2 YSYEKL. The CDR3 covers 13 residues. Here the CDR3 reads CASSLRVTGELFF. The DNA of the CDR3 is TGCGCCAGCAGCTTGAGGGTGACCGGGGAGCTGTTTTTT.

The chain uses TRBV11-2 and TRBJ1-4; D uncertain. Germline V gives CDR1 SGHAT, CDR2 FQNNGV. With 1 base removed from V and 2 bases from J, the gap between germline ends came to 8 bases. CDR3 length: 15 residues. CDR3 loop: CASSLGSQTNEKLFF. The CDR3 DNA is TGTGCCAGCAGCTTAGGCTCACAGACTAATGAAAAACTGTTTTTT.

V gene TRBV28 combines with J gene TRBJ2-2, with a weak D call TRBD2 (5 bases). Trimming cost V 5 bases and J 5 bases, with 18 bases left between them. The germline V gene has CDR1 MDHEN and CDR2 SYDVKM. The CDR3 contains 16 residues. CDR3 sequence (DNA): TGTGCCAGCAGTCCCCCCCCGGGAAGGAGAACCGGGGAGCTGTTTTTT. Encoded protein: CASSPPPGRRTGELFF.

This clone was seen once. The chain employs TRBV10-3 and TRBJ1-4, with a tentative D call TRBD1 (6 bases). The CDR3 is 13 amino acids. The V and J ends lost 4 bases and 7 bases respectively, with 10 bases between them. Germline-derived CDR1 and CDR2 are ENHRY and SYGVKD. For the CDR3, the DNA is TGTGCCATCAGTGCGGGGGGCCTTGAAAAACTGTTTTTT. Translated: CAISAGGLEKLFF.

The V call is TRBV28, the J call TRBJ1-1, with 10 bases identical to TRBD1. The V gene end was trimmed by 2 bases and the J gene end by 6 bases; junction bases not matched to a gene: 6. This CDR3 spans 15 amino acids. Germline V CDR1 and CDR2: MDHEN, SYDVKM. The CDR3 sequence: CASSLVGQGNAEAFF. Written as DNA, the CDR3 is TGTGCCAGCAGTTTAGTGGGACAGGGGAATGCTGAAGCTTTCTTT.

V and J are TRBV5-4 and TRBJ2-7, with TRBD1 as a possible D gene (6 bases). The V end lost 0 bases, the J end lost 0 bases, and 10 bases lay between the germline ends. The CDR3 spans 15 residues. Germline CDR1 SGHNT, CDR2 YYREEE (reference sequence). In DNA form, the CDR3 reads TGTGCCAGCAGCTTGGGGGTGGACAGCTCCTACGAGCAGTACTTC. It yields the protein CASSLGVDSSYEQYF.

V is TRBV2 and J is TRBJ1-2, with D possibly matching TRBD1 (6 bases). V lost 6 bases to trimming and J lost 7 bases, with 15 bases between them. From germline, CDR1 is SNHLY and CDR2 FYNNEI. This CDR3 has 13 residues. The CDR3 spells CASRESQGGGYTF. DNA for the CDR3: TGTGCCAGCAGGGAATCACAGGGTGGTGGCTACACCTTC.

The chain couples TRBV30 to TRBJ1-2, with a tentative D call TRBD1 (5 bases). The V end was cut by 0 bases, the J end by 10 bases, with 9 bases between. The CDR3 covers 11 residues. Germline V gene lookup returns CDR1 GTSNPN and CDR2 SVGIG (reference sequence). The CDR3 DNA is TGTGCCTGGAGTGTAGACAGTTCCTACACCTTC. Residues: CAWSVDSSYTF.

V is TRBV28 and J is TRBJ1-1; the match to TRBD1 covers 7 bases. CDR3 size: 15 residues. With 7 bases clipped from V and 0 bases from J, the junction kept 8 bases outside the gene matches. The V gene's germline CDR1 is MDHEN and CDR2 SYDVKM. CDR3 loop: CASKGGSRMNTEAFF. DNA of the CDR3: TGTGCCAGCAAAGGGGGCAGTAGGATGAACACTGAAGCTTTCTTT. The whole variable domain, filled in from reference TRBV28 and TRBJ1-1, reads DVKVTQSSRYLVKRTGEKVFLECVQDMDHENMFWYRQDPGLGLRLIYFSYDVKMKEKGDIPEGYSVSREKKERFSLILESASTNQTSMYLCASKGGSRMNTEAFFGQGTRLTVV.

This chain joins TRBV18 and TRBJ1-2; 9 bases match TRBD1. The V and J ends lost 4 bases and 7 bases, in that order; junction bases with no gene match: 4. This CDR3 is 13 amino acids long. CDR1 and CDR2 (germline): KGHSH, LQKENI. The CDR3, as DNA: TGTGCCAGCTCACGAACAGGGGGCCTTGGCTACACCTTC. Amino acid sequence: CASSRTGGLGYTF.

The gene calls are TRBV24-1 and TRBJ1-2; 10 nucleotides line up with TRBD1. The CDR3 loop spans 14 amino acids. V shed 4 bases, J shed 6 bases, and the junction held 4 bases outside the gene matches. Germline CDR1 KGHDR, CDR2 SFDVKD. CDR3 sequence: CATSDWTGGNGYTF. In DNA form, the CDR3 reads TGTGCCACCAGTGACTGGACAGGGGGGAATGGCTACACCTTC.

This clone was recorded many times. This chain uses TRBV4-3 with TRBJ1-6; D gene uncertain. V lost 0 bases, J lost 7 bases, and 7 bases lay in between. From germline, CDR1 is LGHNA and CDR2 YSLEER. CDR3 length: 14 amino acids. The CDR3 is CASSQEAKNSPLHF. CDR3 sequence (DNA): TGCGCCAGCAGCCAAGAAGCCAAAAATTCACCCCTCCACTTT.

This chain joins TRBV2 and TRBJ1-6; D not certain. V lost 2 bases and J lost 9, with 14 bases in between. Germline lookup yields CDR1 SNHLY and CDR2 FYNNEI. This CDR3 is built from 15 residues. Written as DNA, the CDR3 is TGTGCCAGCAGTGAAAACCTACCCTTCCGTTCACCCCTCCACTTT. Its translation: CASSENLPFRSPLHF.

This chain uses TRBV6-2 or TRBV6-3 with TRBJ1-5; possible D gene TRBD1, 5 bases. Germline-derived CDR1 and CDR2 are MNHEY and SVGEGT. CDR3 length: 16 residues. Trimming shortened V by 6 bases and J by 1 base, and 16 bases separated the two germline ends. This CDR3 is CASSYDGGRSNQPQHF. The CDR3 DNA sequence: TGTGCCAGCAGCTATGATGGGGGGAGGAGCAATCAGCCCCAGCATTTT.